This TCR beta chain came from a study of Graves' ophthalmopathy and Graves' hyperthyroidism. Notes on the study in general: The model predicted ophthalmopathy progression with 70.59% sensitivity and around 72% specificity.

In its sample, this clonotype was seen a few times. Its target is unknown. Trimming left V 5 bases short and J 3 bases short, with 16 bases between. CDR3 length: 15 amino acids. The germline V gene has CDR1 SEHNR and CDR2 FQNEAQ (reference sequence). From RNA, the CDR3 regions of TCR beta chains were amplified and sequenced. An initial RT-PCR round employing HTBI primers preceded a second-round multiplex PCR. TCRdb processed the multiplex PCR reads anew with MiXCR; each CDR3 protein has one entry. This sample has a few hundred thousand distinct CDR3 sequences; 35% to 40% occur once, and the top ten carry about 4.1%.

The origin of this receptor is an adult man with Graves' hyperthyroidism. V gene TRBV7-9 combines with J gene TRBJ1-1, with D possibly matching TRBD1 (5 bases). The sequencing input was peripheral blood or thyroid tissue (not recorded which). CDR3: CASSTPQEPYTEAFF. CDR3 in DNA: TGTGCCAGCAGCACACCACAGGAACCGTACACTGAAGCTTTCTTT.